Listed below are T cell receptor beta chains from one sample, sequenced in a study of blood T cell repertoires in COVID-19. Sequenced by immunoSEQ multiplex PCR; TCRdb stores in-frame clones only, minus some. This table holds 80,000 or so clones, 90% to 95% found once. The material sequenced was peripheral blood. The receptor source for this set is a woman aged 50 to 60 in a cohort sampled during active COVID-19. CDR3s include the opening cysteine and the closing phenylalanine or tryptophan. A D gene is named only where the DNA matches it firmly. Part of the rows lack a size; the others show once, few, many or a class for expanded clones.

D,J,size,V,DNA,CDR3
TRBD2,TRBJ2-1,NA,TRBV4-1,TGCGCCAGCAGCCCATGGACTAGCGACAATGAGCAGTTCTTC,CASSPWTSDNEQFF
TRBD1,TRBJ1-1,NA,TRBV10-3,TGTGCCACGTCAGGGGGGACTGAAGCTTTCTTT,CATSGGTEAFF
NA,TRBJ1-5,NA,TRBV21-1,TGTGCCAGCAGCCAACAGGGGGCGAATCAGCCCCAGCATTTT,CASSQQGANQPQHF
TRBD1,TRBJ1-2,NA,TRBV4-1,TGCGCCAGCAGCCAAGACGGGACAGGCTATGGCTACACCTTC,CASSQDGTGYGYTF
NA,TRBJ1-2,once,TRBV29-1,TGCAGCGTTGGGGGTCTAGCTGGCTATGGCTACACCTTC,CSVGGLAGYGYTF
NA,TRBJ2-5,once,TRBV6-7,TGTGCCAGCGCCGAGGGAGGCAACCCCCTTGGGAAAGAGACCCAGTACTTC,CASAEGGNPLGKETQYF
TRBD2,TRBJ2-7,few,TRBV11-1,TGTGCCAGCAGCTTAGGGCTAGCGGGATTCTACGAGCAGTACTTC,CASSLGLAGFYEQYF
TRBD1,TRBJ1-6,NA,TRBV19,TGTGCCAGTAGACCAGGGACAGGGCAAAGGACACCCCTCCACTTT,CASRPGTGQRTPLHF
TRBD2,TRBJ2-3,NA,TRBV11-3,TGTGCCAGCAGCTTAGGGAATCGACTAGCCGAAACTAGCACAGATACGCAGTATTTT,CASSLGNRLAETSTDTQYF
NA,TRBJ2-7,NA,TRBV11-3,TGTGCCAGCAGCTTAGGTCGTTCCTACGAGCAGTACTTC,CASSLGRSYEQYF
NA,TRBJ2-7,NA,TRBV6-6,TGTGCCAGCAGTTACGGGGGCCGGGCCTACGAGCAGTACTTC,CASSYGGRAYEQYF
NA,TRBJ2-5,NA,TRBV5-4,TGTGCCAGCGTTGAACAGGGGGGGTCAGAGACCCAGTACTTC,CASVEQGGSETQYF
NA,TRBJ2-1,once,TRBV7-9,TGTGCCAGCAGCCCAGGGGTGATGGGCTTGGGCGATGAGCAGTTCTTC,CASSPGVMGLGDEQFF
NA,TRBJ2-2,NA,TRBV7-3,TGTGCCAGCAGCCTAAACGGCGGTACGAACACCGGGGAGCTGTTTTTT,CASSLNGGTNTGELFF
NA,TRBJ1-1,NA,TRBV3-1/TRBV3-2,TGTGCCAGCAGCCAAGTATCGAACACTGAAGCTTTCTTT,CASSQVSNTEAFF
NA,TRBJ2-2,NA,TRBV28,TGTGCCAGCAGTCCAAGGTCCGGGGATCGGGCAACCGGGGAGCTGTTTTTT,CASSPRSGDRATGELFF
TRBD1,TRBJ1-1,NA,TRBV2,TGTGCCAGCAGTGGGACAGGGGGCTTCACTGAAGCTTTCTTT,CASSGTGGFTEAFF
NA,TRBJ2-6,NA,TRBV19,TGTGCCAGTAGTATACCCCGACGCGGGGGCCCTGAGGCTGGGGCCAACGTCCTGACTTTC,CASSIPRRGGPEAGANVLTF
NA,TRBJ2-3,NA,TRBV21-1,TGTGCCAGCAGCCTACAACGGGGACTAGCGGGAGCTAAGGCAGATACGCAGTATTTT,CASSLQRGLAGAKADTQYF
NA,TRBJ1-2,NA,TRBV5-6,TGTGCCAGCAGCCCGCCGACAGGCTATGGCTACACCTTC,CASSPPTGYGYTF
TRBD1,TRBJ2-5,NA,TRBV5-1,TGCGCCAGCAGCCCCCGACAGGGGATGAGCGAGACCCAGTACTTC,CASSPRQGMSETQYF
NA,TRBJ2-5,NA,TRBV2,TGTGCCAGCACCCTCCGGGAGACCCAGTACTTC,CASTLRETQYF
NA,TRBJ2-7,NA,TRBV4-1,TGCGCCAGCAGCCAAAGGAGCGACTCCTACGAGCAGTACTTC,CASSQRSDSYEQYF
TRBD1,TRBJ1-1,NA,TRBV18,TGTGCCAGCTCAGGGACAGGGGTAGGGAACACTGAAGCTTTCTTT,CASSGTGVGNTEAFF
NA,TRBJ1-4,NA,TRBV7-9,TGTGCCAGCAGCTTAGGGGAGTTCGGGATGACTAATGAAAAACTGTTTTTT,CASSLGEFGMTNEKLFF
TRBD2,TRBJ2-7,NA,TRBV5-4,TGTGCCAGCAGCCTAGCGGGGGGGGTCTACGAGCAGTACTTC,CASSLAGGVYEQYF